This record covers a single T cell receptor beta chain. The data were obtained in a study of cytomegalovirus exposure and HLA in healthy donors. PCR used 60 Vbeta primers and 13 Jbeta primers. Libraries were prepared by immunoSEQ multiplex PCR; TCRdb keeps only in-frame clonotypes and omits some of them. Its clone listing holds some 200,000 clones. Sequenced: PBMCs. This receptor was obtained from a girl aged 2-10 years in good health and CMV-seropositive.

CDR3 amino acids: CASSDVAGVVHEQFF. DNA for the CDR3: TGTGCCAGCAGTGATGTAGCGGGAGTTGTCCATGAGCAGTTCTTC. The chain has TRBV6-1 and TRBJ2-1; 9 bases agree with TRBD2. The CDR3 runs to 15 residues. Germline V CDR1 and CDR2: MNHNS, SASEGT. The V and J ends lost 3 bases and 8 bases, in that order; junction bases with no gene match: 8.